The rows below give T cell receptor beta chains drawn from one sample of a study of post-analysis software for immune sequencing data. In TCRdb, the PCR reads were re-called with MiXCR into one record per CDR3 protein. The sample has hundreds of thousands of distinct CDR3 sequences; around 27% are singletons. Sequencing used blood. The receptors here all came from a girl under 18 with multiple sclerosis. The CDR3 runs from the conserved cysteine through the conserved F or W. Part of the rows lack a size; the others show once, few, many or a class for expanded clones.

TRBV7-8,.,TRBJ2-2,CASTRTTNPGELFF
TRBV20-1,.,.,CSARVPRLERAAETQYF
TRBV5-1,.,TRBJ2-2,CASSLSAAGGFGELFF
TRBV18,.,TRBJ2-3,CASSPAGYTDTQYF
TRBV7-8,.,TRBJ2-1,CASSFRTSGSLLYNEQFF
TRBV6-1,few,TRBJ1-5,CAAGQGVGQPQHF
TRBV11-2,few,TRBJ2-5,CASSFSGGILGTQYF
TRBV7-2,few,TRBJ1-2,CAGSSEGSAIYGYTF
TRBV7-2,many,TRBJ2-5,CASSLGQARPQYF
TRBV6-1,.,TRBJ2-5,CASSTRQTIQETQYF
TRBV5-1,few,TRBJ2-1,CASSLQGTDGEQFF
TRBV14,few,TRBJ2-3,CASSQEGRGLTDTQYF
TRBV6-5,few,TRBJ1-5,CASRDVGGNQPQHF
TRBV19,.,TRBJ2-1,CASTPSGDLRTLRFF
TRBV6-2/TRBV6-3,.,TRBJ1-5,CASSERRQPQHF
TRBV6-5,.,TRBJ1-1,CASSYAIVGSVNTEAFF
TRBV7-2,few,TRBJ2-1,CASSLWTSGGGLNEQFF
TRBV5-1,many,TRBJ2-1,CASSPIAAAPKVQFF
TRBV5-1,.,TRBJ2-2,CASRADTTNTGELFF
TRBV7-2,.,TRBJ2-3,CASSLVFGDTQYF
TRBV11-2,.,TRBJ2-1,CASSSAPGRPEGGQFF
TRBV20-1,.,TRBJ2-1,CSARVGLGPYNEQFF
TRBV2,few,TRBJ2-1,CASSGGNYNEQFF
TRBV6-2/TRBV6-3,.,TRBJ2-7,CASNQQGNSYEQYF
TRBV9,.,TRBJ2-1,CASSAKTSFNEQFF
TRBV12-3/TRBV12-4,.,TRBJ2-7,CASSQSSGGPISYEQYF
TRBV2,.,TRBJ1-1,CASSEQMRTEAFF
TRBV20-1,few,TRBJ2-1,CSARSAGGPGYNEQFF
TRBV15,few,TRBJ1-4,CATSRDRGTGEKLFF
TRBV29-1,.,TRBJ1-2,CSVEDLGPGGITF
TRBV4-2,.,TRBJ2-3,CASSQDGTSTDTQYF
TRBV20-1,.,TRBJ1-5,CSASVNGDQPQHF
TRBV13,.,TRBJ1-1,CASSVRDLNTEAFF
TRBV20-1,few,TRBJ1-2,CSARWRANYGYTF
TRBV6-6,few,TRBJ1-2,CASRTPAGNYGYTF
TRBV7-9,.,TRBJ2-1,CASRPGQDNNEQFF
TRBV29-1,.,TRBJ2-3,CSVEIVGDGTQYF
TRBV29-1,.,TRBJ2-7,CSVEDLYGSTYEQYF
TRBV7-6,.,TRBJ1-1,CASRPYDRGQTEAFF
TRBV20-1,few,TRBJ1-2,CSARHRQEDYGYTF
TRBV27,many,TRBJ2-6,CASSLSGTGANVLTF
TRBV6-5,few,TRBJ2-5,CASSHPDSSRETQYF
TRBV6-1,many,TRBJ2-3,CASSRHTRQVIADTQYF
TRBV7-2,.,TRBJ1-5,CASSLGLLSNQPQHF